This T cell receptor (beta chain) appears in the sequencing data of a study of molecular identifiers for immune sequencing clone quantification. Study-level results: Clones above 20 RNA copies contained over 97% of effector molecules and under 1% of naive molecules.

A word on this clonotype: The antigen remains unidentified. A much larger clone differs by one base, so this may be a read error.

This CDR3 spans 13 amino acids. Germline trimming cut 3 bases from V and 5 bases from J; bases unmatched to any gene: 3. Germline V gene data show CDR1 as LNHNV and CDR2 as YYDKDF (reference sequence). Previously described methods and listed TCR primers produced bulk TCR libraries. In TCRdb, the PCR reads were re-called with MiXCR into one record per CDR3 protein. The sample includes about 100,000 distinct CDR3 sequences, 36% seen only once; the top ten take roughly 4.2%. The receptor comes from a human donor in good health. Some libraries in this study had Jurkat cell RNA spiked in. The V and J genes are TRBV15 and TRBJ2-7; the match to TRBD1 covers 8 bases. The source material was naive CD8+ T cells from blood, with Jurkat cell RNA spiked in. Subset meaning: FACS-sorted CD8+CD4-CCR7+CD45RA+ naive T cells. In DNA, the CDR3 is TGTGCCACCAGCAGGACAGGGGCCAACGAGCAGTACTTC. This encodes CATSRTGANEQYF. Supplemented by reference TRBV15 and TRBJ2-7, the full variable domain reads DAMVIQNPRYQVTQFGKPVTLSCSQTLNHNVMYWYQQKSSQAPKLLFHYYDKDFNNEADTPDNFQSRRPNTSFCFLDIRSPGLGDTAMYLCATSRTGANEQYFGPGTRLTVT.